This T cell receptor beta chain stems from a study of blood T cell repertoires in COVID-19. Study as a whole: T cells, B-cell-depleted T cells, or PBMCs provided the cDNA or gDNA that served as material.

The CDR3 is 15 amino acids. Germline V CDR1 and CDR2: SGHRS, YFSETQ. Trimming shortened V by 0 bases and J by 3 bases, and 12 bases separated the two germline ends. Per the study methods: For nucleated cells, counts were estimated from reference gene primer amplification. Only in-frame clones appear in the TCRdb table, and some are missing; sequencing was by immunoSEQ multiplex PCR. The V and J calls and clone size are taken from that table; D and trimming were inferred from the DNA. This table has some 280,000 clones, around 86% appearing once. This clone was seen a few times. The receptor's source is a woman aged 25 to 39 with active or convalescent COVID-19. The chain carries TRBV5-1 and TRBJ2-5; possibly TRBD2 for D (5 bases). The sample consisted of peripheral blood. The CDR3 reads CASSLAPRDKETQYF. Written as DNA, the CDR3 is TGCGCCAGCAGCTTGGCCCCGAGGGATAAAGAGACCCAGTACTTC.